A single sample gave rise to the 14 T cell receptor beta chains below, sequenced in a study of cytomegalovirus exposure and HLA in healthy donors. This PCR relied on a set of 60 Vbeta primers and 13 Jbeta primers. Clones were sequenced by immunoSEQ multiplex PCR, and TCRdb holds only the in-frame ones, with some missing. The repertoire holds under 200,000 clones, with 80% as singletons. Sequencing used PBMCs. Receptors were obtained from a male donor in good health and CMV-seropositive.

The chain combines TRBV7-9 with TRBJ2-1; a weak D match, TRBD2 (6 bases). The CDR3 is 15 amino acids. The germline CDR1 and CDR2 sequences are SEHNR and FQNEAQ (reference sequence). Trimming shortened V by 2 bases and J by 2 bases, and 10 bases separated the two germline ends. CDR3 region: CASSLIGSTYNEQFF. The CDR3 DNA reads TGTGCCAGCAGCTTAATCGGGAGCACCTACAATGAGCAGTTCTTC.

J is TRBJ1-3 and V is TRBV27; D remains unclear. Germline-derived CDR1 and CDR2 are MNHEY and SMNVEV (reference sequence). V lost 6 bases, J lost 2 bases, and 8 bases lay in between. The CDR3 loop spans 13 amino acids. CDR3: CASSESAGNTIYF. CDR3 nucleotides: TGTGCCAGCAGCGAGAGTGCTGGAAACACCATATATTTT.

The chain couples TRBV7-8 to TRBJ1-1; D might be TRBD1 (5 bases). Germline values: CDR1 SGHVS, CDR2 FQNEAQ. The CDR3 is 15 amino acids. V shed 2 bases and J shed 0 bases, with 10 bases lying between them. The CDR3 is CASSLKRQLNTEAFF. DNA of the CDR3: TGTGCCAGCAGCTTAAAGAGACAGCTGAACACTGAAGCTTTCTTT. Full variable domain (rest looked up from reference TRBV7-8 and TRBJ1-1): GAGVSQSPRYKVAKRGQDVALRCDPISGHVSLFWYQQALGQGPEFLTYFQNEAQLDKSGLPSDRFFAERPEGSVSTLKIQRTQQEDSAVYLCASSLKRQLNTEAFFGQGTRLTVV.

The chain has TRBV7-2 and TRBJ2-7; 11 bases fit TRBD2. The V segment lost 5 bases and the J segment 4 bases; nucleotides outside the gene matches: 4. The germline V gene encodes CDR1 SGHTA and CDR2 FQGNSA. The CDR3 runs 14 residues. The CDR3 DNA follows: TGTGCCAGCAGCAGGACTAGCGGGCTTTACGAGCAGTACTTC. This encodes CASSRTSGLYEQYF.

The rearrangement uses TRBV6-5 and TRBJ2-7; D is unresolved. CDR1 and CDR2 from the germline V gene are MNHEY and SVGAGI. This CDR3 region has 15 residues. V was trimmed by 0 bases and J by 1 base, leaving 10 bases between them. The CDR3 DNA reads as TGTGCCAGCAGTTACTCCCCCGACGGGTCCTACGAGCAGTACTTC. Protein sequence: CASSYSPDGSYEQYF.

J is TRBJ2-5 and V is TRBV7-9; 7 positions match TRBD2. There are 13 residues in the CDR3. V dropped 8 bases and J dropped 1; count of bases not matched to a gene: 4. CDR1 SEHNR and CDR2 FQNEAQ come from the germline V gene (reference sequence). This CDR3 reads CASEGRAQETQYF. The CDR3 DNA reads as TGTGCCAGCGAGGGGAGGGCCCAAGAGACCCAGTACTTC.

This clone was picked up a small number of times. Other DNA sequences of this sample code for an identical CDR3. The chain recombines TRBV10-3 with TRBJ2-3; D is unresolved. V was shortened by 6 bases and J by 1 base, with 26 bases between the two germline ends. The CDR3 runs 19 residues. From germline, CDR1 is ENHRY and CDR2 SYGVKD. The DNA for the CDR3 is TGTGCCATCAGCGTCGACTTTAGTGTTTTTTTCTTTCGCACAGATACGCAGTATTTT. Translating it yields CAISVDFSVFFFRTDTQYF.

This clone has a handful of counts. V gene TRBV30 combines with J gene TRBJ2-5; 7 bases match TRBD2. In germline, CDR1 is GTSNPN, CDR2 SVGIG (reference sequence). Germline trimming cut 0 bases from V and 4 bases from J; bases unmatched to any gene: 8. The CDR3 contains 15 residues. Here the CDR3 DNA reads TGTGCCTGGAGTGTAATAGGGAGGGCCCGAGAGACCCAGTACTTC. It yields the protein CAWSVIGRARETQYF.

This chain uses TRBV2 with TRBJ2-3; 9 bases are a match to TRBD2. V gave up 8 bases and J gave up 4 bases; unmatched junction bases: 16. This CDR3 region has 17 residues. Germline lookup yields CDR1 SNHLY and CDR2 FYNNEI. DNA of the CDR3: TGTGCCAGCCAGTGGGGCCTGGCGGGAGGGCCCTCAGATACGCAGTATTTT. It encodes CASQWGLAGGPSDTQYF.

The chain links TRBV6-6 to TRBJ2-5; possibly TRBD1 for D (5 bases). Germline V lookup: CDR1 MNHNY, CDR2 SVGAGI (reference sequence). The CDR3 contains 12 residues. Trimming left V 7 bases short and J 0 bases short, with 6 bases between. The CDR3 region is CASNRNQETQYF. The CDR3 DNA follows: TGTGCCAGCAACAGGAACCAAGAGACCCAGTACTTC.

Only one count was recorded for this clone. The chain joins TRBV11-2 to TRBJ1-5, with D perhaps matching TRBD1 (6 bases). V shed 5 bases and J shed 5 bases, with 10 bases lying between them. Germline V gene data show CDR1 as SGHAT and CDR2 as FQNNGV. The CDR3 totals 13 residues. The CDR3 spells CASSAHRDQPQHF. The DNA for the CDR3 is TGTGCCAGCAGCGCCCACAGGGATCAGCCCCAGCATTTT.

CDR3 in amino acids: CASSPDSSHGYTF. CDR3 nucleotides: TGTGCCAGCAGTCCCGACTCGAGTCATGGCTACACCTTC. The chain links TRBV6-5 to TRBJ1-2; no definite D call. From germline, CDR1 is MNHEY and CDR2 SVGAGI. V was shortened by 5 bases and J by 6 bases, with 13 bases between the two germline ends. The CDR3 length is 13 residues.

The chain combines TRBV7-8 with TRBJ2-7; 8 bases fit TRBD2. V gave up 2 bases and J gave up 3 bases; unmatched junction bases: 18. Germline V gene lookup returns CDR1 SGHVS and CDR2 FQNEAQ. CDR3 length equals 19 residues. This CDR3 is CASSLTKSGSHNYGYEQYF. The DNA of the CDR3 is TGTGCCAGCAGCTTAACAAAAAGCGGGAGCCACAATTATGGCTACGAGCAGTACTTC.

The rearrangement links TRBV6-5 to TRBJ2-1; TRBD2 matches at 7 bases. Germline CDR1 MNHEY, CDR2 SVGAGI. The CDR3 sequence is 14 residues long. Trimming at V came to 11 bases and at J to 4 bases, leaving 11 bases not matched to a gene. The CDR3 here is CAVRPTSSYNEQFF. The CDR3 coding sequence is TGTGCCGTAAGACCGACTAGCAGTTACAATGAGCAGTTCTTC.